The rows below give T cell receptor beta chains drawn from one sample of a study of blood T cell repertoires in COVID-19. Measured with immunoSEQ multiplex PCR; TCRdb has only the in-frame clones, and not every one. This table has 60,000 to 70,000 clones, 60% to 75% appearing once. The sample was peripheral blood. The receptors shown here come from a woman older than 75 with acute or convalescent COVID-19. Each CDR3 is given with its conserved first and last residue.

V gene	J gene	CDR3 protein
TRBV21-1	TRBJ2-7	CASSNKGLYSSYEQYF
TRBV28	TRBJ2-7	CASTLGGARSYEQYF
TRBV4-2	TRBJ2-3	CASSQDMGSGSSTDTQYF
TRBV18	TRBJ2-7	CASSPSGSLRYEQYF
TRBV5-6	TRBJ2-1	CASSLRASGRYNEQFF
TRBV15	TRBJ1-6	CATSRVLAGGNSPLHF
TRBV7-2	TRBJ2-2	CASSLRGTSDTGELFF
TRBV30	TRBJ2-2	CAWMGWTGGVSNTGELFF
TRBV19	TRBJ1-1	CASSVIGGTNTEAFF
TRBV10-3	TRBJ2-5	CAISELRREGPETQYF
TRBV5-8	TRBJ1-2	CASSYAYTGSGGYTF
TRBV2	TRBJ1-2	CASSDPQDNYGYTF
TRBV19	TRBJ1-2	CASSIVQDRDYGYTF
TRBV4-2	TRBJ1-4	CASSQHTGRGNEKLFF
TRBV9	TRBJ2-7	CASSARDRGYEQYF
TRBV12-5	TRBJ1-1	CASGITANTEAFF
TRBV7-2	TRBJ2-7	CASSLMGGRSYEQYF
TRBV6-5	TRBJ1-1	CASSSLMRAPRTEAFF
TRBV7-2	TRBJ2-3	CASSLAMGLAGVPDTQYF
TRBV7-9	TRBJ1-1	CASSLRGQGFGNTEAFF
TRBV4-1	TRBJ1-3	CASSQDRGRGTGNTIYF
TRBV28	TRBJ1-4	CASKPTGLNEKLFF